The present T cell receptor beta chain was sequenced within a study of T cell responses to AZD1222 COVID-19 vaccine. Overall study: Both about-4-week and about-12-week second-dose recipients were combined. Whole-study findings and limits: Seropositive status at baseline applied to only five or six AZD1222 recipients. Spike-specific TCR breadth and depth were elevated following two AZD1222 doses. The donor cohort was predominantly white British with a female majority, and clonal diversity may have been underestimated.

V lost 5 bases, J lost 7 bases, and 8 bases stayed unmatched. This CDR3 has 15 amino acids. The germline CDR1 and CDR2 sequences are SGHTA and FQGNSA. As to this clone: Its antigen remains unidentified.

TCRdb's table, derived via immunoSEQ multiplex PCR, lists solely in-frame clones and lacks some. The data hold over 110,000 clones, with 80% to 90% observed a single time. The gene calls are TRBV7-2 and TRBJ2-1; TRBD1 agrees at 10 bases. This receptor was identified in an adult in good health. This material consisted of peripheral blood, taken on day 0 of AZD1222 vaccination. CDR3 in amino acids: CASSTQGTGDNEQFF. In DNA form, the CDR3 reads TGTGCCAGCAGCACTCAAGGGACAGGGGATAATGAGCAGTTCTTC.